This T cell receptor beta chain was captured in a study of T cell responses to AZD1222 COVID-19 vaccine. Study results and caveats: Clonal diversity was possibly underestimated; the donors were predominantly white British and more often female.

Profiling relied on immunoSEQ multiplex PCR, and the TCRdb table lists in-frame clones only, not all of them. The repertoire holds about 110,000 clones, with approximately 90% as singletons. Points on this clone: As yet, its antigen is unknown.

Trimming stripped 7 bases from V and 5 bases from J, with 17 bases between. The germline V gene encodes CDR1 MNHEY and CDR2 SVGAGI. The CDR3 length is 14 residues. The receptor's source is an adult in good health. V gene TRBV6-5 combines with J gene TRBJ2-5; D is perhaps TRBD1 or TRBD2 (7 bases each). Material: peripheral blood, obtained on day 0 of AZD1222 vaccination. The CDR3 region has the DNA TGTGCCAGCAAGGGAGGGGGCGCTGGGGAGACCCAGTACTTC. Its protein product is CASKGGGAGETQYF.